This TCR beta chain derives from a study of T-cell reconstitution after alpha-beta-depleted transplantation in children. This clonotype was recorded at least ten times. This sample's TCRbeta library carried unique molecular identifier barcodes. TCRdb processed the PCR reads anew with MiXCR; each CDR3 protein has one entry. Seen here are about 91,000 distinct CDR3 sequences, roughly 8.8% observed once, and the top ten hold 6.9%. The CDR3 covers 11 residues. V lost 5 bases to trimming and J lost 8 bases, with 10 bases between them. Germline V gene sequence: CDR1 DFQATT, CDR2 SNEGSKA (reference sequence).

The TCR was taken from a human donor who donated a stem cell graft to a child with congenital amegakaryocytic thrombocytopenia. The chain has TRBV20-1 and TRBJ1-3; D is ambiguous. The sample in question was PBMCs from the stem cell graft donor, obtained from the stem cell graft. The CDR3 sequence: CSACDADTIYF. CDR3 coding DNA: TGCAGTGCTTGTGACGCGGACACCATATATTTT.